The sequence of this T cell receptor (beta chain) was determined in a study of OX40 agonist ivuxolimab in advanced cancers. Study as a whole: Patients were dosed intravenously with ivuxolimab at 0.01 to 10 mg/kg every 2 weeks. Patients assigned to dose escalation were diagnosed with hepatocellular carcinoma, melanoma, renal cell or head and neck cancer.

Some clones are missing from TCRdb's copy, which holds only in-frame ones; the method was immunoSEQ multiplex PCR. The table lists nearly 80,000 clones, roughly four fifths of them singletons, with around 25% in the top ten. The V gene lost 6 bases and the J gene lost 5 bases, with 19 bases spanning the gap. Germline V gives CDR1 LNHDA, CDR2 SQIVND (reference sequence). This CDR3 region has 15 residues. Findings and limits, study-wide: At 0.1 to 3.0 mg/kg, CD4+ and CD8+ blood T cells expanded clonally by week 6. CD8+ T cells (on average) carried more expanded clones than CD4+ T cells.

In regard to this clone: The antigen is unknown.

The chain combines TRBV19 with TRBJ2-5; a possible D gene is TRBD2 (7 bases). The source is an adult with an advanced solid tumor such as melanoma, head and neck, liver or kidney cancer. The sample here was CD4+ or CD8+ T cells sorted from blood, taken in a trial of the OX40 agonist ivuxolimab. In DNA form, the CDR3 reads TGTGCCAGTAGCGTCATTTCGGGGGGCGATGAGACCCAGTACTTC. Protein: CASSVISGGDETQYF.